This TCR beta chain appears in the sequencing data of a study of blood T cells in healthy people across ages. Study-wide results and limits: Donor CMV status, an unknown factor, possibly confounded changes in expanded clonotypes.

This clonotype was detected a few times. Its antigen is unidentified. Between the trimmed V and J ends, which lost 6 bases and 6 bases, there was a span of 21 bases. CDR1 and CDR2 (germline): SGHTA, FQGNSA. The CDR3 is made up of 15 amino acids. Next came a second PCR, run for 7 to 11 cycles, which used a sample-barcoded 5' primer along with a J-beta primer mix. TCRdb recomputed calls from the 5' RACE reads with MiXCR, one row per CDR3 protein. The data hold about 730,000 distinct CDR3 sequences, with roughly 45% observed a single time. Investigators took roughly 10 milliliters of peripheral blood from every donor.

The sequence was obtained from a woman aged 55-70 years in good health. The sequenced material came from blood. The chain carries TRBV7-2 and TRBJ2-7; D is perhaps TRBD1 (5 bases). CDR3 sequence (DNA): TGTGCCAGCAGACCGCCTGGGCAGGGAAGTGGCGAGCAGTACTTC. Protein sequence: CASRPPGQGSGEQYF.